The clone carrying this T cell receptor beta chain occurred many times. TCRdb called the 5' RACE reads again in MiXCR, with one record for every CDR3 protein. The profile shows about 35,000 distinct CDR3 sequences, 6% to 7% of them singletons. The data belong to a study of early T cells in non-severe SARS-CoV-2 infection. This CDR3 is 14 amino acids long. Germline V CDR1 and CDR2: LGHDT, YNNKEL (reference sequence). Losses at the gene ends were 3 bases for V and 1 base for J; bases not matched to a gene: 3. This TCR was sampled from an adult who was a healthcare worker with PCR-confirmed SARS-CoV-2 infection or an uninfected control (not recorded which). The sequencing sample was made of whole blood. The chain uses TRBV3-1 and TRBJ2-7; 7 bases match TRBD1. CDR3 region: CASSHGGQSYEQYF. In DNA, the CDR3 is TGTGCCAGCAGCCATGGGGGACAGTCCTACGAGCAGTACTTC.